By sample fraction, the clone carrying this T cell receptor delta chain is medium-sized. The data originate from a study of gamma-delta chains in newborns, infants, children. Study-wide background: Innate gammadelta T cells reportedly expand polyclonally right after birth, driven by microbial exposure, per the title.

This CDR3 region has 17 residues. Germline CDR1 GEAIGNYY, CDR2 EKD. V was trimmed by 0 bases and J by 2 bases, leaving 10 bases between them. TCRdb applied CATT to the reads for clone calling. There are about 3,000 delta-chain clones in the sample; more than 9% occur only once, and around 10% lies in the top ten. This chain joins TRDV2 and TRDJ3; D gene uncertain. The source material was blood. The receptor was isolated from a child who was a newborn, infant or young child, either healthy, febrile or measles-vaccinated (not recorded which). Here the CDR3 DNA reads TGTGCCTGTGACACCGCTGGATTTACCTGGGACACCCGACAGATGTTTTTC. It specifies CACDTAGFTWDTRQMFF.